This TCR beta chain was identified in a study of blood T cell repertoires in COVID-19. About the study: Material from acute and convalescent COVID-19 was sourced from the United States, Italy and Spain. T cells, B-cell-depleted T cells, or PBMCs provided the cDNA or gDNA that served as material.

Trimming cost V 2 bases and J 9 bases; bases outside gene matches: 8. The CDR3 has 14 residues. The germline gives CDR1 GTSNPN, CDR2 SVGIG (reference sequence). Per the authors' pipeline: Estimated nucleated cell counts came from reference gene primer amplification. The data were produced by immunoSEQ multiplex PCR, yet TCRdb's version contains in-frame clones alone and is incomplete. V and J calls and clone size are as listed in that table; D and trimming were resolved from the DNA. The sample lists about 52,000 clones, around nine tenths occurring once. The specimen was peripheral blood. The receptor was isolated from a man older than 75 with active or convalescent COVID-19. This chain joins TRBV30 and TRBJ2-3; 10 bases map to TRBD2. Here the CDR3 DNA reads TGTGCCTGGAGTTTGGCTAGCGGGGGTGGCACGCAGTATTTT. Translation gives CAWSLASGGGTQYF.